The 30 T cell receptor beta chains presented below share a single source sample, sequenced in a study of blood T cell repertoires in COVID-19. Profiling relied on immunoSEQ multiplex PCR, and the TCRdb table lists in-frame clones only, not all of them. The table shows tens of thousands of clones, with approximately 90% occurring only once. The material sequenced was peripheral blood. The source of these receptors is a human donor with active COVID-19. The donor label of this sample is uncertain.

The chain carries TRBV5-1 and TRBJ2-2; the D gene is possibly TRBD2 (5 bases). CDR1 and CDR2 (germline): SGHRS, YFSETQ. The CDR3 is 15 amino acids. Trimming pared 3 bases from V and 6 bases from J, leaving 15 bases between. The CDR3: CASSSGKGAAGELFF. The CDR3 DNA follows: TGCGCCAGCAGCTCGGGGAAAGGTGCGGCCGGGGAGCTGTTTTTT.

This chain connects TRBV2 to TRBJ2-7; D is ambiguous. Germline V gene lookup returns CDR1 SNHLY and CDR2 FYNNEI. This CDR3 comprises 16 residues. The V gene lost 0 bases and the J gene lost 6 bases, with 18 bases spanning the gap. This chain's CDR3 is CASSEAWPSPAVEQYF. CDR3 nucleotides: TGTGCCAGCAGTGAAGCGTGGCCGTCGCCTGCGGTCGAGCAGTACTTC. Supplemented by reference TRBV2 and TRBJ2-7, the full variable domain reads EPEVTQTPSHQVTQMGQEVILRCVPISNHLYFYWYRQILGQKVEFLVSFYNNEISEKSEIFDDQFSVERPDGSNFTLKIRSTKLEDSAMYFCASSEAWPSPAVEQYFGPGTRLTVT.

As DNA, the CDR3 is TGTGCCAGTAGTTTGTCGGCCGTGGAGGGCACTGAAGCTTTCTTT. Translating it yields CASSLSAVEGTEAFF. V and J are TRBV19 and TRBJ1-1; D gene unclear. The CDR3 totals 15 residues. Trimming took off 5 bases at V and 4 bases at J, with 17 bases between the two ends. From germline, CDR1 is LNHDA and CDR2 SQIVND (reference sequence). Full variable domain (outside the CDR3, taken from reference TRBV19 and TRBJ1-1): DGGITQSPKYLFRKEGQNVTLSCEQNLNHDAMYWYRQDPGQGLRLIYYSQIVNDFQKGDIAEGYSVSREKKESFPLTVTSAQKNPTAFYLCASSLSAVEGTEAFFGQGTRLTVV.

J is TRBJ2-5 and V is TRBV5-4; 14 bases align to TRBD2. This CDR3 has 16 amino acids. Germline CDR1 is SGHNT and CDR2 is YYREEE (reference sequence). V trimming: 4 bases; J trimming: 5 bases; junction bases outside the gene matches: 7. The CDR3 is CASSLGLAGGEETQYF. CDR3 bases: TGTGCCAGCAGCCTAGGACTAGCGGGAGGTGAGGAGACCCAGTACTTC.

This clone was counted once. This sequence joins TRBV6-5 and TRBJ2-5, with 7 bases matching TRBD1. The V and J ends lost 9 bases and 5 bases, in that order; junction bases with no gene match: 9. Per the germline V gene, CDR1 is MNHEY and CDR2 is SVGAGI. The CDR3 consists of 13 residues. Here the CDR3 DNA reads TGTGCCAGTGGGGACAGACTCCGGGAGACCCAGTACTTC. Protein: CASGDRLRETQYF.

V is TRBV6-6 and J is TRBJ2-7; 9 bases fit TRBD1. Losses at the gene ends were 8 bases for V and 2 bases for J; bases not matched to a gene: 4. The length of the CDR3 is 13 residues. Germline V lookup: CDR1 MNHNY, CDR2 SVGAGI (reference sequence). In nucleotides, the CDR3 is TGTGCCAGCGGGACAGGGTCCCCCTACGAGCAGTACTTC. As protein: CASGTGSPYEQYF.

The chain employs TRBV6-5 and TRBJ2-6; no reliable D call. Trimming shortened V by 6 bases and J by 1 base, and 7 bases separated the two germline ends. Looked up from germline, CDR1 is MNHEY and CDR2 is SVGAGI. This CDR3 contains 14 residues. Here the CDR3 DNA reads TGTGCCAGCAGCCTCGTTTCTGGGGCCAACGTCCTGACTTTC. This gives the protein CASSLVSGANVLTF.

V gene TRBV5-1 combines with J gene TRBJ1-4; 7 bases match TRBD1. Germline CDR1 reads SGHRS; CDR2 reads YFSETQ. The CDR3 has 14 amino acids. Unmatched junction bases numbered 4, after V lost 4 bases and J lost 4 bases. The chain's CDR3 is CASSPDRNNEKLFF. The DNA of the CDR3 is TGCGCCAGCAGCCCGGACAGGAATAATGAAAAACTGTTTTTT.

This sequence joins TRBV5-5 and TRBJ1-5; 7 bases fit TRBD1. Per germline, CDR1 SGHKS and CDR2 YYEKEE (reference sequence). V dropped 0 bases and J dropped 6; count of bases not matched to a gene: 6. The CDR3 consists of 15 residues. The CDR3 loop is CASSLAAGGSQPQHF. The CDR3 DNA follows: TGTGCCAGCAGCTTGGCAGCAGGGGGTAGTCAGCCCCAGCATTTT.

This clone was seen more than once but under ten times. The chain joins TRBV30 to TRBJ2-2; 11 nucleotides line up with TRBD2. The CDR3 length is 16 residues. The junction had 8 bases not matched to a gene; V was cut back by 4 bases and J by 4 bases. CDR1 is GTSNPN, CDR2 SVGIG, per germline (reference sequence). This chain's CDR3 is CAWKQGLAGITGELFF. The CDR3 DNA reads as TGTGCCTGGAAACAAGGACTAGCGGGCATCACCGGGGAGCTGTTTTTT.

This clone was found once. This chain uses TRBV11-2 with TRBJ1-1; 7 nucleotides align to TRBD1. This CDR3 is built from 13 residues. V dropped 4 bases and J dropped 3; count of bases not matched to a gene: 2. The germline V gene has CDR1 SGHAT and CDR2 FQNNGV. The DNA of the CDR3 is TGTGCCAGCAGCTCCGACAGGGACACTGAAGCTTTCTTT. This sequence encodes CASSSDRDTEAFF.

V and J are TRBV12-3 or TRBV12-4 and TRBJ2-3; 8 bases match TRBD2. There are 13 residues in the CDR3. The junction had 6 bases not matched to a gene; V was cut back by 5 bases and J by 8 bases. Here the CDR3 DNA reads TGTGCCAGCAGTCGAAGCGGGGGAGCTACGCAGTATTTT. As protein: CASSRSGGATQYF.

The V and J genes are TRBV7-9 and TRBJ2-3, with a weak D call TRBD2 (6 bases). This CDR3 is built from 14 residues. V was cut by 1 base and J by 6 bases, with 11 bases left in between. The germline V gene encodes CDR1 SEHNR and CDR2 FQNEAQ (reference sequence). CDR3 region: CASSLVRERDTQYF. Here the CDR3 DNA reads TGTGCCAGCAGCTTAGTACGGGAGAGGGATACGCAGTATTTT.

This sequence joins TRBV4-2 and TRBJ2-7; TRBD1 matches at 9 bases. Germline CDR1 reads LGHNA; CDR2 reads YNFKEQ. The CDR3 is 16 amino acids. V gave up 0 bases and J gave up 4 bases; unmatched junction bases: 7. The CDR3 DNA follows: TGTGCCAGCAGCCAAGACCCCGGGACAGGGATATACGAGCAGTACTTC. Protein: CASSQDPGTGIYEQYF.

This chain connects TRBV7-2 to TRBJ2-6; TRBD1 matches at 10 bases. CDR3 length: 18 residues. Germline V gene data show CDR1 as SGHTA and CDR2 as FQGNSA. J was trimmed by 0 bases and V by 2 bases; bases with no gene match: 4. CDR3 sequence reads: CASSLLDRGFSGANVLTF. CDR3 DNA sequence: TGTGCCAGCAGCTTATTGGACAGGGGGTTCTCTGGGGCCAACGTCCTGACTTTC.

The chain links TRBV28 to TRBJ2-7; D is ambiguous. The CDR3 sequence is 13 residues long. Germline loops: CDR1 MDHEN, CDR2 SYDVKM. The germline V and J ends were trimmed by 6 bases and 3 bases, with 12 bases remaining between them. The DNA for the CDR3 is TGTGCCAGCAGCGGAATAGCTGGCTACGAGCAGTACTTC. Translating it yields CASSGIAGYEQYF.

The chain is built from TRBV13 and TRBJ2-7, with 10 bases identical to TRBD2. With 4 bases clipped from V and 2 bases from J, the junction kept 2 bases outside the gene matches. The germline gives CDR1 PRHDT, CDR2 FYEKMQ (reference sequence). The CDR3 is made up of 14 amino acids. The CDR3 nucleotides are TGTGCCAGCAGCTCGGGACTAGCGACCTACGAGCAGTACTTC. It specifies CASSSGLATYEQYF.

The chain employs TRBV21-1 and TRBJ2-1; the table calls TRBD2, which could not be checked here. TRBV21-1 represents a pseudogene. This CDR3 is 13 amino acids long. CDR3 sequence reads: CASSKFREDEQFF. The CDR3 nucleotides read TGTGCCAGCAGCAAATTCCGGGAGGATGAGCAGTTCTTC.

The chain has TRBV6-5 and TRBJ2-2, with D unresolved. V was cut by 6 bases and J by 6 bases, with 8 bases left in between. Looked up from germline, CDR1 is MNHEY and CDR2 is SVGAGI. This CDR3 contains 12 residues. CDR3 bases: TGTGCCAGCAGCCGGTCGTCCGGGGAGCTGTTTTTT. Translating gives CASSRSSGELFF.

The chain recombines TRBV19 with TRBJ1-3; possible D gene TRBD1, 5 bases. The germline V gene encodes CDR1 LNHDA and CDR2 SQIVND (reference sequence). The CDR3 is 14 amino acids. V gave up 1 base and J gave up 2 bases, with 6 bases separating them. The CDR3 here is CASSIGRAGNTIYF. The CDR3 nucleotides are TGTGCCAGTAGTATAGGCAGGGCTGGAAACACCATATATTTT.

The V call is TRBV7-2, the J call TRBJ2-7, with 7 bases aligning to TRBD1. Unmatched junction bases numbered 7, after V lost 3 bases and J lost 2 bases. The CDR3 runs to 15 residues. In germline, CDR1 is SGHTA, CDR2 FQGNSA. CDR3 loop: CASSFGQDGPYEQYF. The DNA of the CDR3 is TGTGCCAGCAGCTTTGGACAGGACGGACCCTACGAGCAGTACTTC.

Here the CDR3 reads CASSLGTERNEKLFF. The CDR3, as DNA: TGTGCCAGCAGCCTCGGGACAGAACGAAATGAAAAACTGTTTTTT. This chain connects TRBV2 to TRBJ1-4; TRBD1 matches at 7 bases. The CDR3 is made up of 15 amino acids. Germline V CDR1 and CDR2: SNHLY, FYNNEI. Unmatched junction bases numbered 9, after V lost 6 bases and J lost 5 bases.

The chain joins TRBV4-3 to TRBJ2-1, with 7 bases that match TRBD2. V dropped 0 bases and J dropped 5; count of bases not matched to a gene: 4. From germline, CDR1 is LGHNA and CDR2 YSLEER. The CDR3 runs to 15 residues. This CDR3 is CASSQEGGSHNEQFF. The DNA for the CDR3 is TGCGCCAGCAGCCAAGAAGGCGGGAGCCACAATGAGCAGTTCTTC.

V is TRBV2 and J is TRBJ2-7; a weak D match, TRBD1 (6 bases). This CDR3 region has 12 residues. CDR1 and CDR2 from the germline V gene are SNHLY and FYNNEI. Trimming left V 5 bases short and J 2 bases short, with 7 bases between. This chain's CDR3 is CASSWDTYEQYF. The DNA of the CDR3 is TGTGCCAGCAGTTGGGACACCTACGAGCAGTACTTC.

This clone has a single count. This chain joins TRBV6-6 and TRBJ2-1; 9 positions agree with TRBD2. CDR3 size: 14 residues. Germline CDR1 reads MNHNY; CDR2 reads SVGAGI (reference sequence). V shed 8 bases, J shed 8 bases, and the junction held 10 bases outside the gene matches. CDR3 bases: TGTGCCAGCGGGAGCGGGAGGTTAATGGATGAGCAGTTCTTC. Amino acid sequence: CASGSGRLMDEQFF.

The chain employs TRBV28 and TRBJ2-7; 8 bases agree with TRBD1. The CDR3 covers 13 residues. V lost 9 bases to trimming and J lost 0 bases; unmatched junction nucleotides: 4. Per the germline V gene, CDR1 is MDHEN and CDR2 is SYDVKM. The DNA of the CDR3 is TGTGCCAGTCGCAGGGGGCGCTCCTACGAGCAGTACTTC. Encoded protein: CASRRGRSYEQYF.

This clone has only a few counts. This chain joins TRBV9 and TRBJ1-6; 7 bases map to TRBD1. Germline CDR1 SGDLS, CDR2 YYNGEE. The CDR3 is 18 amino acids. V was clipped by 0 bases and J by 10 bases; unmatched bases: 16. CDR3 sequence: CASSVGPGTGTASSPLHF. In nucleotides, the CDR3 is TGTGCCAGCAGCGTAGGTCCGGGCACCGGGACAGCAAGCTCACCCCTCCACTTT. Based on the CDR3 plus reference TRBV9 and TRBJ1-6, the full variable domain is DSGVTQTPKHLITATGQRVTLRCSPRSGDLSVYWYQQSLDQGLQFLIQYYNGEERAKGNILERFSAQQFPDLHSELNLSSLELGDSALYFCASSVGPGTGTASSPLHFGNGTRLTVT.

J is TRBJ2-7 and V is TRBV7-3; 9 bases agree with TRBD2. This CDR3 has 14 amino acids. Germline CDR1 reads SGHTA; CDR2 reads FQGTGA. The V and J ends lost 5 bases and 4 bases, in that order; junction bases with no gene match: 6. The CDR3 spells CASSPEAGGYEQYF. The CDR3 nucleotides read TGTGCCAGCAGCCCTGAAGCGGGAGGATACGAGCAGTACTTC. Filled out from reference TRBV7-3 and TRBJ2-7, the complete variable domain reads GAGVSQTPSNKVTEKGKYVELRCDPISGHTALYWYRQSLGQGPEFLIYFQGTGAADDSGLPNDRFFAVRPEGSVSTLKIQRTERGDSAVYLCASSPEAGGYEQYFGPGTRLTVT.

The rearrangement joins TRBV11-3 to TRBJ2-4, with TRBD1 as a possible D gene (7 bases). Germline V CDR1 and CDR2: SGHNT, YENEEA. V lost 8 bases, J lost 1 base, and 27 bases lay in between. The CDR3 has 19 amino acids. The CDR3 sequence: CASPRAGSRQGRAKNIQYF. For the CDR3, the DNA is TGTGCCAGCCCTAGGGCGGGGAGCAGACAGGGAAGGGCCAAAAACATTCAGTACTTC.

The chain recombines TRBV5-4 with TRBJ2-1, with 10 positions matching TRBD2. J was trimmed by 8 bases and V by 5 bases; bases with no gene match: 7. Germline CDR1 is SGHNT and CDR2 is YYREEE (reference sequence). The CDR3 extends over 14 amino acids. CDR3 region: CASRLAGVRDEQFF. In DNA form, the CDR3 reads TGTGCCAGCAGGCTAGCGGGAGTAAGGGATGAGCAGTTCTTC.